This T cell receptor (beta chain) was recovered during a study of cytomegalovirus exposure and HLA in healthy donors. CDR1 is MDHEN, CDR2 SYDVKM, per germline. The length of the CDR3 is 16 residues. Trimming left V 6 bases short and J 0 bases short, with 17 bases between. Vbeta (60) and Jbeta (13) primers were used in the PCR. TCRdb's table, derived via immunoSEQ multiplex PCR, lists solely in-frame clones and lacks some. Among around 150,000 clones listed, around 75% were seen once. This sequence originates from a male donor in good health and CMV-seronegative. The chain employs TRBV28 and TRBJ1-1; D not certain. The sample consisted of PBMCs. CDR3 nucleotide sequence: TGTGCCAGCAGAAAACGCCGGGGAGGCATGAACACTGAAGCTTTCTTT. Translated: CASRKRRGGMNTEAFF.